Listed below are T cell receptor beta chains from one sample, sequenced in a study of glioma-infiltrating T cells. TCRdb processed the multiplex PCR reads anew with MiXCR; each CDR3 protein has one entry. The repertoire has some 190,000 distinct CDR3 sequences, more than 25% of them found once; the top ten carry just over 20%. Material: glioma tissue, nonneoplastic brain tissue, or PBMCs (not recorded which). These receptors came from a human donor with low-grade glioma or glioblastoma, undergoing nonglioma brain surgery, or in good health (not recorded which). The CDR3 runs from the conserved cysteine through the conserved F or W. D genes are given only for firm matches. The listing skips clone size in some rows; elsewhere it reads once, few, many or a size class.

12	TRBJ1-2	TRBV12-3/TRBV12-4	few	NA	TGTGCCAGCAGTCCTGGAGACTATGGCTACACCTTC	CASSPGDYGYTF
14	TRBJ2-7	TRBV2	many	NA	TGTGCCAGCAGTCCAGACAGGAACTCCTACGAGCAGTACTTC	CASSPDRNSYEQYF
15	TRBJ2-7	TRBV4-3	NA	TRBD2	TGCGCCAGCAGCCAAGGGGTACTAGCGATAAACGAGCAGTACTTC	CASSQGVLAINEQYF
15	TRBJ2-1	TRBV29-1	NA	NA	TGCAGCGTTCAAGGGGTGACCGGGTTTTACAATGAGCAGTTCTTC	CSVQGVTGFYNEQFF
16	TRBJ2-7	TRBV29-1	NA	TRBD1	TGCAGCGTTGAAGGGGGGACCGGGACAGGGATATACGAGCAGTACTTC	CSVEGGTGTGIYEQYF
11	TRBJ2-1	TRBV5-6	NA	NA	TGTGCCAGCAGCGCGGACTCGGAGCAGTTCTTC	CASSADSEQFF
13	TRBJ2-1	TRBV4-2	many	TRBD1	TGTGCCAGCAGCCAAGGTGGACAGGGGGCTCGGTTCTTC	CASSQGGQGARFF
14	TRBJ2-5	TRBV4-1	many	NA	TGCGCCAGCAAACTGGCCCTACCCGGGGAGACCCAGTACTTC	CASKLALPGETQYF
14	TRBJ2-7	TRBV3-1	NA	NA	TGTGCCAGCAGCCAAGATTACCCTAGTGGGAGTGCCTACTTC	CASSQDYPSGSAYF
20	TRBJ2-1	TRBV6-1	once	TRBD2	TGTGCCATCAGTGAGCAAGCCGGGACTAGCGGGAGGGCCCGATACAATGAGCAGTTCTTC	CAISEQAGTSGRARYNEQFF
15	TRBJ2-7	TRBV6-2/TRBV6-3	NA	TRBD2	TGTGCCAGCAGTCGTGGCGGGAGGGTTCCCTACGAGCAGTACTTC	CASSRGGRVPYEQYF
12	TRBJ2-7	TRBV5-1	many	NA	TGTGCCAGCAGCTTCGGTGCCTACGAGCAGTACTTC	CASSFGAYEQYF
17	TRBJ2-7	TRBV28	many	TRBD1	TGTGCCAGCAGTTTACTCATAGCCGGGACAGTCTCCTACGAGCAGTACTTC	CASSLLIAGTVSYEQYF
13	TRBJ1-2	TRBV28	many	NA	TGTGCCAGCAGTTTTCGAGGGGGGGATGGCTACACCTTC	CASSFRGGDGYTF
14	TRBJ2-1	TRBV6-6	many	NA	TGTGCCAGCAGTTACACCGACAGTTACAATGAGCAGTTCTTC	CASSYTDSYNEQFF
16	TRBJ2-2	TRBV20-1	many	TRBD2	TGCAGTGCTAGAGATCTTGCAGGACTAGTTACCGGGGAGCTGTTTTTT	CSARDLAGLVTGELFF
14	TRBJ2-5	TRBV19	many	TRBD2	TGTGCCAGTAGTATCCCGGGACTAGAGGCGACCCAGTACTTC	CASSIPGLEATQYF
11	TRBJ2-5	TRBV30	many	NA	TGTGCCTGGAGTTCAGGACTCGCCCGGCTTTTC	CAWSSGLARLF
14	TRBJ2-5	TRBV7-9	many	TRBD1	TGTGCCAGCAGCTTGGGACAGCCGGGGGAGACCCAGTACTTC	CASSLGQPGETQYF
13	TRBJ1-1	TRBV25-1	many	TRBD1	TGTGCCAGCGGGGGGGTGACAGGGACTGAAGCTTTCTTT	CASGGVTGTEAFF
14	TRBJ2-1	TRBV20-1	many	NA	TGCAGTGCCTTGACGGGAGTCTCCTACAATGAGCAGTTCTTC	CSALTGVSYNEQFF
13	TRBJ1-5	TRBV10-3	many	NA	TGTGCCATCAGTGAGTCAAATATAGACGCCCAGCATTTT	CAISESNIDAQHF
12	TRBJ1-3	TRBV6-1	many	NA	TGTGCCAGCAGCCGCAGTGGGAACACCATATATTTT	CASSRSGNTIYF
15	TRBJ2-7	TRBV20-1	NA	NA	TGCATTGCTAGATCTACCTGGACAGTTTCCTACGAGCAGTACTTC	CIARSTWTVSYEQYF
20	TRBJ2-1	TRBV7-9	few	TRBD2	TGTGCCAGCAGCGTTACTAGAAGAGCGACTAGCGGTCCGGGTTACAATGAGCAGTTCTTC	CASSVTRRATSGPGYNEQFF
16	TRBJ2-5	TRBV6-1	many	NA	TGTGCCAGCAGACCGCCTGACTGGCGCTCCCAAGAGACCCAGTACTTC	CASRPPDWRSQETQYF
17	TRBJ2-3	TRBV5-1	few	TRBD2	TGCGCCAGCAGCTTACCCGGACTTAGCGGGAGCACAGATACGCAGTATTTT	CASSLPGLSGSTDTQYF
13	TRBJ1-2	TRBV5-4	many	NA	TGTGCCAGCAGCTTTATGTCTGCCTATGGCTACACCTTC	CASSFMSAYGYTF